Reported below is one T cell receptor (beta chain). The antigen is not known. These data come from a study of neurological immune-mediated disorders. Study details: Multiple sclerosis patients numbered about 34, of whom about 31 were relapsing-remitting and 3 secondary progressive.

PBMCs numbering 2 million and stored at -80 C yielded the unsorted libraries. The germline V gene encodes CDR1 SGDLS and CDR2 YYNGEE. The CDR3 spans 14 residues. With 1 base removed from V and 7 bases from J, the gap between germline ends came to 12 bases. The cDNA came from 5'RACE, which used 10-nucleotide random UMIs. TCRdb re-called the 5' RACE reads with MiXCR, one entry per CDR3 protein. Counted here are about 35,000 distinct CDR3 sequences, 3.5% to 4% occurring once; the ten biggest clones make up roughly 2%. Study results and limitations: The study found the most TCR clonal expansion in HTLV-1-associated myelopathy and the least in multiple sclerosis, below healthy controls.

This receptor was obtained from a young man with multiple sclerosis. Material: PBMCs. This rearrangement joins TRBV9 to TRBJ2-4, with TRBD2 as a possible D gene (6 bases). In nucleotides, the CDR3 is TGTGCCAGCAGCGTAACCGGGGGTCGGAACATTCAGTACTTC. This sequence encodes CASSVTGGRNIQYF.